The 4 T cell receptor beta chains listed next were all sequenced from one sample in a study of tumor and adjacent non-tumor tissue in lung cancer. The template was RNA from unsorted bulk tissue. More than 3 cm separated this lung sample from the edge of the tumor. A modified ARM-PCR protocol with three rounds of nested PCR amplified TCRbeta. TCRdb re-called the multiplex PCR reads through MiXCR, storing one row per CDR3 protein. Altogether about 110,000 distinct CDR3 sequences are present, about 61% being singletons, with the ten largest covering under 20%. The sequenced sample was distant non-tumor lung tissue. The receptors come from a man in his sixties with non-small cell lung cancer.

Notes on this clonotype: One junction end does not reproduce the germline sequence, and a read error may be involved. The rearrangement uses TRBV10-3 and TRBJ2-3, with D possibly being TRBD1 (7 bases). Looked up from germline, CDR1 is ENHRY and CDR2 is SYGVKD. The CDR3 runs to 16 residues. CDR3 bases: TGTGCCGTCAGTGTATCGACAGGGACTGGGACAGATCCGCAGTATTTT. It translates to CAVSVSTGTGTDPQYF.

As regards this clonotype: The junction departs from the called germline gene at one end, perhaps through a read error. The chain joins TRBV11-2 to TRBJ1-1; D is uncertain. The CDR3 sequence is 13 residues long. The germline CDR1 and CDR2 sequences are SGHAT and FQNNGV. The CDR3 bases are TGTGCCAACAGCGCCCAGATGAACACTGAAACTTTCTTT. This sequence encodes CANSAQMNTETFF.

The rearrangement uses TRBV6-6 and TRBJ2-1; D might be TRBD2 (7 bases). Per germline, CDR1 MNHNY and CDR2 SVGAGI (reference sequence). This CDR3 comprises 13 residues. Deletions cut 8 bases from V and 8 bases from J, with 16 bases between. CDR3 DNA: TGTGCCAGCGGGGGGGCCGGGTGGGATGAGCAGTTCTTC. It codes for CASGGAGWDEQFF.

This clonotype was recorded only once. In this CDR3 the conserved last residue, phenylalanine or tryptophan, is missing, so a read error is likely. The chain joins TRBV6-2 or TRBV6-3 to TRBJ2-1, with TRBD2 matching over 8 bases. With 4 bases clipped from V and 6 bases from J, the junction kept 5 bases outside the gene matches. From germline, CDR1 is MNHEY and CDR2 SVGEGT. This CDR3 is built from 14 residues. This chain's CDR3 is CASSFISGTNEQFI. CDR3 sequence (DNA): TGTGCCAGCAGTTTCATTAGCGGGACCAATGAGCAGTTCATC.